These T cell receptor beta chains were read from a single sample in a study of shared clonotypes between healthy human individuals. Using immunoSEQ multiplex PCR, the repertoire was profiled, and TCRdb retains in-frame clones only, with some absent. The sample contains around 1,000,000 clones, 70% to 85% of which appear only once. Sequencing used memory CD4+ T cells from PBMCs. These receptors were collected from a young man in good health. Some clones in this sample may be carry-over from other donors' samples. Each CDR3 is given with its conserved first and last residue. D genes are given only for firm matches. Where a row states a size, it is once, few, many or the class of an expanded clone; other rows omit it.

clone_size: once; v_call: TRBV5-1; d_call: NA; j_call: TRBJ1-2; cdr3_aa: CASSVPQGPGANYGYTF; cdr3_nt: TGCGCCAGCAGCGTCCCCCAGGGACCGGGAGCTAACTATGGCTACACCTTC
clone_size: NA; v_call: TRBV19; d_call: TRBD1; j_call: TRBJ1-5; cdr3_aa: CASRDRGDQPQHF; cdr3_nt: TGTGCCAGTAGAGACAGGGGGGATCAGCCCCAGCATTTT
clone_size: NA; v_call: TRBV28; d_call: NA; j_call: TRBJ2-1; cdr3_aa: CASEFPGGKSYNEQFF; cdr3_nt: TGTGCCAGCGAGTTTCCAGGGGGGAAGTCCTACAATGAGCAGTTCTTC
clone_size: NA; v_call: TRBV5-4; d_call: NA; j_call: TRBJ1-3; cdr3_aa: CASSLRSVDGNTIYF; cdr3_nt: TGTGCCAGCAGCTTGAGGTCAGTGGATGGAAACACCATATATTTT
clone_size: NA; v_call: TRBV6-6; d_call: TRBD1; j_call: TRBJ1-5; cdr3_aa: CASSRDRERRPQHF; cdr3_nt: TGTGCCAGCAGCCGAGACAGGGAGAGGAGGCCCCAGCATTTT
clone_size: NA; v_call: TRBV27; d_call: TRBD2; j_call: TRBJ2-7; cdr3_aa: CASSFGLAGETPYEQYF; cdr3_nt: TGTGCCAGCAGTTTTGGCCTAGCGGGAGAGACCCCCTACGAGCAGTACTTC
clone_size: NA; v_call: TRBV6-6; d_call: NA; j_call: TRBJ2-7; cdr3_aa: CASSFDVQQGNWQYF; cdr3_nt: TGTGCCAGCAGTTTCGACGTCCAACAGGGTAATTGGCAGTACTTC
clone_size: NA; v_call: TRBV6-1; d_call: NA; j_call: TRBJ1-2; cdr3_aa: CASSENSLTSYTF; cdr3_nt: TGTGCCAGCAGTGAAAACTCCTTGACAAGCTACACCTTC
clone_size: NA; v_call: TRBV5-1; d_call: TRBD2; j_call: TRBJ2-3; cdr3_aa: CASSLGTSGYSSTDTQYF; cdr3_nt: TGCGCCAGCAGCTTGGGGACTAGCGGATACTCTAGCACAGATACGCAGTATTTT
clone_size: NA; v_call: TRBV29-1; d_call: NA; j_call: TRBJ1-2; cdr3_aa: CSVEEQLGAYGYTF; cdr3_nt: TGCAGCGTTGAAGAACAGCTAGGGGCCTATGGCTACACCTTC
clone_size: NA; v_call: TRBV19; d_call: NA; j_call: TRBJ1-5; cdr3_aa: CASSTRNLYYSNQPQHF; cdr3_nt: TGTGCCAGTAGTACACGGAACCTCTACTATAGCAATCAGCCCCAGCATTTT
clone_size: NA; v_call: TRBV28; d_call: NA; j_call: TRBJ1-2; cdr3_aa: CASSLDGTPSNYGYTF; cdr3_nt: TGTGCCAGCAGTTTGGATGGAACGCCGAGCAACTATGGCTACACCTTC
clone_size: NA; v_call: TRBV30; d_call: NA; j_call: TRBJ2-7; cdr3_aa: CAWGQGRYEQYF; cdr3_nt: TGTGCCTGGGGCCAGGGGCGATACGAGCAGTACTTC
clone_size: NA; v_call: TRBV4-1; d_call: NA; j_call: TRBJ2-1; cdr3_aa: CASSRSAPSSYNEQFF; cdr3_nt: TGCGCCAGCAGCAGGAGCGCCCCGAGCTCCTACAATGAGCAGTTCTTC
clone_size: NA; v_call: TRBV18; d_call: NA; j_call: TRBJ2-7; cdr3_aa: CASSPSRGPSYEQYF; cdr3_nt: TGTGCCAGCTCACCCTCCCGGGGTCCCTCCTACGAGCAGTACTTC
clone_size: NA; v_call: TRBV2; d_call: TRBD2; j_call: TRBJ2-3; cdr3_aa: CASSESGLAGGGDTQYF; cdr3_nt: TGTGCCAGCAGTGAATCGGGACTAGCGGGAGGTGGAGATACGCAGTATTTT
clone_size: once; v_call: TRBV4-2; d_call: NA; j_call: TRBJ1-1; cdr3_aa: CASSQGGDQGRNTEAFF; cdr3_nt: TGTGCCAGCAGCCAAGGGGGGGATCAGGGGAGGAACACTGAAGCTTTCTTT
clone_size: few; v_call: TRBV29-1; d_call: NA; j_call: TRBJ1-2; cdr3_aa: CSVGGEAANYGYTF; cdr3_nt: TGCAGCGTTGGGGGGGAGGCAGCGAACTATGGCTACACCTTC
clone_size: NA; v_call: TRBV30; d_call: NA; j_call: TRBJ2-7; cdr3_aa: CAWSSQGSYEQYF; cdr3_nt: TGTGCCTGGAGTTCACAGGGCTCCTACGAGCAGTACTTC
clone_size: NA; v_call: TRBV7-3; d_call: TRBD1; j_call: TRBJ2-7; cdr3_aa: CASSPFQPGQGSYEQYF; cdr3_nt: TGTGCCAGCAGCCCATTTCAACCGGGACAGGGCTCCTACGAGCAGTACTTC
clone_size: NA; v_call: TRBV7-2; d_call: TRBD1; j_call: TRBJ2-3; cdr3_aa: CASSFDRAPDTQYF; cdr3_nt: TGTGCCAGCAGCTTCGACAGGGCGCCCGATACGCAGTATTTT
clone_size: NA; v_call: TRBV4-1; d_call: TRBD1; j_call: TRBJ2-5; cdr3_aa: CASSQGQGTETQYF; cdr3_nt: TGCGCCAGCAGCCAAGGACAGGGTACCGAGACCCAGTACTTC
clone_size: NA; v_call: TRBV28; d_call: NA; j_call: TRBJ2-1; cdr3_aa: CASTTYNEQFF; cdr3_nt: TGTGCCAGCACGACCTACAATGAGCAGTTCTTC
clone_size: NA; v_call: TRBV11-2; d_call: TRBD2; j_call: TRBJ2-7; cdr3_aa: CASSLIAGDYEQYF; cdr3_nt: TGTGCCAGCAGCTTAATAGCGGGGGACTACGAGCAGTACTTC
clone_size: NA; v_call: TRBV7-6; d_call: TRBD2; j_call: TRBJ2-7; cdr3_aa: CASSGAREGPLPYEQYF; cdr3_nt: TGTGCCAGCTCAGGGGCGCGGGAGGGCCCTCTTCCTTACGAGCAGTACTTC
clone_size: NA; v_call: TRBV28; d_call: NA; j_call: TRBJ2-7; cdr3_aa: CASSRGPNRYSYEQYF; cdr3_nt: TGTGCCAGCAGCCGAGGCCCGAACAGATACTCCTACGAGCAGTACTTC
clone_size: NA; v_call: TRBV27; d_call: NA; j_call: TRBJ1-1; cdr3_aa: CASSSQGGWDTEAFF; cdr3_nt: TGTGCCAGCAGTTCCCAAGGGGGATGGGACACTGAAGCTTTCTTT
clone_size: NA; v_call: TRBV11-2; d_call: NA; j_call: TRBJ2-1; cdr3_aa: CASTRSTPDEQFF; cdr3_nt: TGTGCCAGCACCAGGTCCACCCCAGATGAGCAGTTCTTC
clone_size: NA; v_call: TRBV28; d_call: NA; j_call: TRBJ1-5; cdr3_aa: CASSTTGGGVNQPQHF; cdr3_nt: TGTGCCAGCAGTACCACCGGAGGGGGGGTCAATCAGCCCCAGCATTTT
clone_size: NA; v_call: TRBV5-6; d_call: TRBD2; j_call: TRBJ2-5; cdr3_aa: CASSPGLAGGTQYF; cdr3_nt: TGTGCCAGCAGCCCGGGACTAGCCGGAGGGACCCAGTACTTC
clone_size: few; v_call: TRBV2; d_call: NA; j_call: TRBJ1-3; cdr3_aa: CASSETAKGNTIYF; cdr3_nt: TGTGCCAGCAGTGAAACGGCCAAAGGAAACACCATATATTTT
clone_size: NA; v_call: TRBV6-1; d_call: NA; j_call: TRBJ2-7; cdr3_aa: CASSERPPDEQYF; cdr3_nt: TGTGCCAGCAGTGAACGTCCACCGGACGAGCAGTACTTC
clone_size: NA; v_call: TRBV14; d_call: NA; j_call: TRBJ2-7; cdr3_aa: CASSQPGKVQYF; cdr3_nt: TGTGCCAGCAGCCAACCTGGAAAGGTCCAGTACTTC
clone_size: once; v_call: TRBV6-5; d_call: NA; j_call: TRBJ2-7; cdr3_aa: CASSYIGASYEQYF; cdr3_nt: TGTGCCAGCAGTTACATCGGCGCCTCCTACGAGCAGTACTTC
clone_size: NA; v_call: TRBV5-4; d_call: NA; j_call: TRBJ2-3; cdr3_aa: CASSRPDDTQYF; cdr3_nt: TGTGCCAGCAGCCGGCCCGACGATACGCAGTATTTT
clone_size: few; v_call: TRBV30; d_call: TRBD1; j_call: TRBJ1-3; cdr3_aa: CAWSVGGFSGNTIYF; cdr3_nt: TGTGCCTGGAGTGTAGGGGGCTTCTCTGGAAACACCATATATTTT
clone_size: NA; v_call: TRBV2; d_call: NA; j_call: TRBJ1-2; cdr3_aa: CASRIVASPGYTF; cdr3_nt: TGTGCCAGCAGGATCGTAGCCAGTCCTGGCTACACCTTC
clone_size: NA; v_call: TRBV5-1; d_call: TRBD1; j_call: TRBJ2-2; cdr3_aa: CASSLEDRGRGELFF; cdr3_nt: TGCGCCAGCAGCTTGGAGGACAGGGGGCGCGGGGAGCTGTTTTTT
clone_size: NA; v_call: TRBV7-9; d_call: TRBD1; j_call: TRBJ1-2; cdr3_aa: CASSLGQGAIYGYTF; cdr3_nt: TGTGCCAGCAGCTTAGGACAGGGGGCAATCTATGGCTACACCTTC
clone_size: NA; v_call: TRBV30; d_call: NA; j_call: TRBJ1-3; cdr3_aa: CAWALGGGGGNTIYF; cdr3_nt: TGTGCCTGGGCCCTAGGAGGAGGGGGTGGAAACACCATATATTTT
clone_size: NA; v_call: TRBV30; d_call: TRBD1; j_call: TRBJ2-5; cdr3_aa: CAWTWTGGSWEQYF; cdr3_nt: TGTGCCTGGACCTGGACAGGGGGTTCCTGGGAGCAGTACTTC
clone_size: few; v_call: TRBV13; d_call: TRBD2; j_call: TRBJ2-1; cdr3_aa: CASSQITPGLAGEAYNEQFF; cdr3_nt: TGTGCCAGCAGCCAAATCACTCCGGGACTAGCGGGAGAAGCCTACAATGAGCAGTTCTTC
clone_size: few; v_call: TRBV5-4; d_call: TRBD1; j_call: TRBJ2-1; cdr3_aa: CASSSTRGSGNEQFF; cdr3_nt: TGTGCCAGCAGCTCGACCAGGGGGTCGGGAAATGAGCAGTTCTTC
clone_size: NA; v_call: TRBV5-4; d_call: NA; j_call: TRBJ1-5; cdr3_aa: CATNRADSNQPQHF; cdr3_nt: TGTGCCACCAACAGGGCCGATAGCAATCAGCCCCAGCATTTT
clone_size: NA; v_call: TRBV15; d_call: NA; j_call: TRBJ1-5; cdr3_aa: CATSRDVSPNQPQHF; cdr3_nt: TGTGCCACCAGCAGAGATGTGAGTCCCAATCAGCCCCAGCATTTT
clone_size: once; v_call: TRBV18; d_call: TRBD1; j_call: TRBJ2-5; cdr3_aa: CASSPLEGTAQETQYF; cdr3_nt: TGTGCCAGCTCACCACTGGAAGGGACAGCTCAAGAGACCCAGTACTTC
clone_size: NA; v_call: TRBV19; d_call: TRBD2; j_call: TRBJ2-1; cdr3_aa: CASSISLAGGWWSSYNEQFF; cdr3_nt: TGTGCCAGTAGTATCTCCCTAGCGGGAGGATGGTGGAGCTCCTACAATGAGCAGTTCTTC
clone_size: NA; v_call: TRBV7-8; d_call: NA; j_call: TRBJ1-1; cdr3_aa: CASSLGGGRREAFF; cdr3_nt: TGTGCCAGCAGCTTAGGGGGGGGACGGAGGGAAGCTTTCTTT
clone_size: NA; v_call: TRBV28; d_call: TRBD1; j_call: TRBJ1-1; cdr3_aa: CASSFLTGGGKAFF; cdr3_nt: TGTGCCAGCAGTTTTTTGACAGGGGGAGGAAAAGCTTTCTTT
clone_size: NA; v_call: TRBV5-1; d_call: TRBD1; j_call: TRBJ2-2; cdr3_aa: CASSLGGQGTGELFF; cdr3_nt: TGCGCCAGCAGCTTGGGAGGACAGGGCACCGGGGAGCTGTTTTTT
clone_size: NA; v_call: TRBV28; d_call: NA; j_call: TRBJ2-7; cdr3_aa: CASTNSGRSTYEQYF; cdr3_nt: TGTGCCAGCACCAATTCAGGACGGTCTACCTACGAGCAGTACTTC
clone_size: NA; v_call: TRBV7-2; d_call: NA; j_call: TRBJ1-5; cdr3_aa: CASSPDSNQPQHF; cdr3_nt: TGTGCCAGCAGCCCAGATAGCAATCAGCCCCAGCATTTT
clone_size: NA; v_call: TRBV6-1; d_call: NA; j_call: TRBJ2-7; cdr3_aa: CASRIGGSNYEQYF; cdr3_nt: TGTGCCAGCAGGATAGGGGGGAGCAACTACGAGCAGTACTTC